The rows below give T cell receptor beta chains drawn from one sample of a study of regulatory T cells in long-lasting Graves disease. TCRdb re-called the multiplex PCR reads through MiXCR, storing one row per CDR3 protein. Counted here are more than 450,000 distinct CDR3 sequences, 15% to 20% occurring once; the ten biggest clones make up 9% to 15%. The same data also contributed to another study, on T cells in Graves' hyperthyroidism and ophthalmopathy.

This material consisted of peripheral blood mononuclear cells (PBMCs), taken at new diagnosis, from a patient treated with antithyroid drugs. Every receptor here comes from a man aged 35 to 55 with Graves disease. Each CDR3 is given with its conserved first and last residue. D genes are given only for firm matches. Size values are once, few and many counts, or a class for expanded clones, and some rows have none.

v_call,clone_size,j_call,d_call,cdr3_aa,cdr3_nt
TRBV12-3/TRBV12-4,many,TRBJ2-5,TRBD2,CASSVAGGSETQYF,TGTGCCAGCAGTGTAGCGGGAGGGTCGGAGACCCAGTACTTC
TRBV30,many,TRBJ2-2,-,CAWTPFGTGELFF,TGTGCCTGGACCCCCTTCGGCACCGGGGAGCTGTTTTTT
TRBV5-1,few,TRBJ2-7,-,CASSLGGGVLSYEQYF,TGCGCCAGCAGCTTGGGTGGGGGAGTTCTTTCCTACGAGCAGTACTTC
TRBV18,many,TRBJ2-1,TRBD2,CASSPGRVGSFYNEQFF,TGTGCCAGCTCACCGGGGAGGGTGGGTTCCTTCTACAATGAGCAGTTCTTC
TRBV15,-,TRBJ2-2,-,CATSRDMGASLTGELFF,TGTGCCACCAGCAGAGATATGGGTGCCAGCCTCACCGGGGAGCTGTTTTTT
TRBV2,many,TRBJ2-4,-,CASSPDGAAKNIQYF,TGTGCCAGCAGCCCGGACGGGGCGGCCAAAAACATTCAGTACTTC
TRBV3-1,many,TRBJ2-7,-,CASSQERGAYEQYF,TGTGCCAGCAGCCAAGAGAGGGGGGCCTACGAGCAGTACTTC
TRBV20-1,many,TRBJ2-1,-,CSASDSYNEQFF,TGCAGTGCTAGCGATTCCTACAATGAGCAGTTCTTC
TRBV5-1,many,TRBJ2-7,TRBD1,CASSIGTAAPLLYEQYF,TGCGCCAGCAGCATCGGGACAGCCGCACCTCTGCTCTACGAGCAGTACTTC
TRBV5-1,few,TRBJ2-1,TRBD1,CASSFGTGWGNEQFF,TGCGCCAGCAGCTTTGGGACAGGCTGGGGGAATGAGCAGTTCTTC
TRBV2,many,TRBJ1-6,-,CASSNRADNSPLHF,TGTGCCAGCAGCAACAGGGCGGATAATTCACCCCTCCACTTT
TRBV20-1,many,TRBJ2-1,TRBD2,CSARTSKGYNEQFF,TGCAGTGCTCGGACTAGCAAGGGGTACAATGAGCAGTTCTTC
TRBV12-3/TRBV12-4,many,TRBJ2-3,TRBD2,CASRTSGSRQDTQYF,TGTGCCAGCAGGACGAGCGGGAGTAGGCAAGATACGCAGTATTTT
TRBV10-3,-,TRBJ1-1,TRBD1,CAISESGTGNEAFF,TGTGCCATCAGTGAGTCGGGGACAGGAAATGAAGCTTTCTTT
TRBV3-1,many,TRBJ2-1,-,CASSFVGSEDEQFF,TGTGCCAGCAGCTTTGTTGGTAGCGAAGATGAGCAGTTCTTC
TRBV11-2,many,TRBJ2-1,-,CASSLAREQFF,TGTGCCAGCAGTTTGGCGCGCGAGCAGTTCTTC
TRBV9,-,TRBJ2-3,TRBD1,CASSVGIGGPDTQYF,TGTGCCAGCAGCGTAGGAATAGGGGGCCCAGATACGCAGTATTTT
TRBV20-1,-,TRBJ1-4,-,CSARDLRGSVEKLFF,TGCAGTGCTAGAGATCTCAGGGGTTCCGTTGAAAAACTGTTTTTT
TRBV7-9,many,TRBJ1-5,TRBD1,CASSLAGQGTSQPQHF,TGTGCCAGCAGCTTAGCGGGACAGGGGACGAGTCAGCCCCAGCATTTT
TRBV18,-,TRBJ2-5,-,CASSPPRAQETQYF,TGTGCCAGCTCACCACCCCGTGCGCAAGAGACCCAGTACTTC
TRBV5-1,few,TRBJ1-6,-,CASSLGTFSSPLHF,TGCGCCAGCAGCTTGGGGACCTTTTCCTCACCCCTCCACTTT
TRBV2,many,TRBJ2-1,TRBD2,CASSDGLAGVSEQFF,TGTGCCAGCAGCGATGGACTCGCGGGAGTGTCTGAGCAGTTCTTC
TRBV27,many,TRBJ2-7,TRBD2,CASSPRGLAGGPRSYEQYF,TGTGCCAGCAGTCCCCGGGGACTAGCGGGAGGTCCCCGTTCCTACGAGCAGTACTTC
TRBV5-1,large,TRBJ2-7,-,CASSLVYPPYEQYF,TGCGCCAGCAGCTTGGTTTATCCCCCCTACGAGCAGTACTTC
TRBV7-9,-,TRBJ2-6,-,CASSLAGGYSGANVLTF,TGTGCCAGCAGCTTAGCGGGGGGATACTCTGGGGCCAACGTCCTGACTTTC
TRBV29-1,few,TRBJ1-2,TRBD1,CSVFTGDWNYGYTF,TGCAGCGTCTTTACAGGGGATTGGAACTATGGCTACACCTTC
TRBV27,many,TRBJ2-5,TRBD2,CASSFTLAGGPKTQYF,TGTGCCAGCAGTTTTACCTTAGCGGGAGGGCCCAAGACCCAGTACTTC
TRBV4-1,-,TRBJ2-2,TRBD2,CASSPGAGGNTGELFF,TGCGCCAGCAGCCCCGGGGCGGGGGGGAACACCGGGGAGCTGTTTTTT
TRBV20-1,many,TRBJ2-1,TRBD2,CSGLASGNEQFF,TGCAGTGGACTAGCGTCAGGCAATGAGCAGTTCTTC
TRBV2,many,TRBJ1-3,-,CASSEPRSGNTIYF,TGTGCCAGCAGTGAACCGCGCTCTGGAAACACCATATATTTT
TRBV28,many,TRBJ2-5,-,CASSNPLVSGIQETQYF,TGTGCCAGCAGCAATCCCTTGGTTAGCGGAATCCAAGAGACCCAGTACTTC
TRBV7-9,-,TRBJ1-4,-,CASSLASGGIPIF,TGTGCCAGCAGCTTAGCGAGCGGGGGGATCCCGATCTTT
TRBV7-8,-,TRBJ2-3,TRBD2,CASWGGDTQYF,TGTGCCAGCTGGGGGGGGGATACGCAGTATTTT
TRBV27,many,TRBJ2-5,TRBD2,CASSPQTSGRGETQYF,TGTGCCAGCAGTCCCCAGACTAGCGGGAGGGGTGAGACCCAGTACTTC
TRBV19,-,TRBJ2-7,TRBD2,CASSTRGRAESGYEQYF,TGTGCCAGTAGTACCCGCGGGAGAGCGGAGAGTGGCTACGAGCAGTACTTC
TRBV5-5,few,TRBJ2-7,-,CASSSLLVDYEQYF,TGTGCCAGCAGCTCCCTCCTTGTCGACTACGAGCAGTACTTC
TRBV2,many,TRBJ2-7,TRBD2,CASRIGLAGSYEQYF,TGTGCCAGCAGAATAGGACTAGCGGGTTCCTACGAGCAGTACTTC
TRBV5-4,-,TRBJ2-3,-,CASSKTGAAISDTQYF,TGTGCCAGCAGCAAGACCGGGGCCGCTATTTCGGATACGCAGTATTTT
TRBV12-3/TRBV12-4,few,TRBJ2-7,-,CASSPPRETFISYEQYF,TGTGCCAGCAGTCCCCCCCGAGAGACTTTTATCTCCTACGAGCAGTACTTC
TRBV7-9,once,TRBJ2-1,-,CASSAGPSLF,TGTGCCAGCAGCGCGGGACCCAGCCTCTTC
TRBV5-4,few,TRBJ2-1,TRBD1,CASSSDRVNEQFF,TGTGCCAGCAGCTCGGACAGGGTCAACGAGCAGTTCTTC
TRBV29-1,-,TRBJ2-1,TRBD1,CSGQGYNEQFF,TGCAGCGGACAGGGATACAATGAGCAGTTCTTC
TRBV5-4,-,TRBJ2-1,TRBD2,CASSPRTSGSQNEQFF,TGTGCCAGCAGCCCTAGGACTAGCGGGAGTCAAAATGAGCAGTTCTTC
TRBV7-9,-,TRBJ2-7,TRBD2,CASSLGGEQAEQYF,TGTGCCAGCAGCTTGGGGGGGGAACAGGCCGAGCAGTACTTC
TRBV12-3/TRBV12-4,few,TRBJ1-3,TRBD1,CASSFNPTGYISGNTIYF,TGTGCCAGCAGTTTTAATCCGACAGGGTATATTTCTGGAAACACCATATATTTT
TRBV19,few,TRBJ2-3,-,CASSAHLADTQYF,TGTGCCAGTAGTGCACATCTGGCAGATACGCAGTATTTT
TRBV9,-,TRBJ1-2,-,CASSVGRGYGYTF,TGTGCCAGCAGCGTAGGGAGGGGATATGGCTACACCTTC
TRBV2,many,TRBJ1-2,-,CASSEVPWTTNYGYTF,TGTGCCAGCAGTGAGGTCCCGTGGACGACTAACTATGGCTACACCTTC